The 19 T cell receptor beta chains below all came from one sample that was sequenced in a study of cytomegalovirus exposure and HLA in healthy donors. Vbeta (60) and Jbeta (13) primers were used in the PCR. Some clones are missing from TCRdb's copy, which holds only in-frame ones; the method was immunoSEQ multiplex PCR. The table records 130,000 to 150,000 clones, roughly 73% of them present only once. Sequences were obtained from PBMCs. The receptors were sampled from a woman younger than 35 in good health and CMV-seronegative.

With regard to this clone: Other nucleotide sequences in the sample specify the same CDR3. The V and J genes are TRBV7-2 and TRBJ1-3; 8 nucleotides agree with TRBD1. This CDR3 spans 15 amino acids. From germline, CDR1 is SGHTA and CDR2 FQGNSA. After removal of 3 bases from V and 4 bases from J, the junction contained 5 bases not matched to a gene. DNA for the CDR3: TGTGCCAGCAGCTTGTGGACAGGGTCAGGAAACACCATATATTTT. It translates to CASSLWTGSGNTIYF.

This chain uses TRBV11-2 with TRBJ1-4, with a tentative D call TRBD1 (6 bases). CDR3 length equals 12 residues. From germline, CDR1 is SGHAT and CDR2 FQNNGV. V was pared by 1 base and J by 10 bases, with 7 bases between. The CDR3: CASSLAQGKLFF. The DNA of the CDR3 is TGTGCCAGCAGCTTAGCACAGGGAAAACTGTTTTTT.

In this sample, this clone turned up a few times. The V gene is TRBV9, the J gene TRBJ2-2; weak D call: TRBD2 (6 bases). This CDR3 region has 15 residues. Germline-derived CDR1 and CDR2 are SGDLS and YYNGEE. V lost 5 bases, J lost 7 bases, and 18 bases lay in between. CDR3: CASRGRESGNGELFF. The CDR3 DNA follows: TGTGCCAGCAGGGGGCGGGAATCAGGGAACGGGGAGCTGTTTTTT.

The V gene is TRBV18, the J gene TRBJ2-3; TRBD2 agrees at 11 bases. This CDR3 contains 15 residues. Germline V gene sequence: CDR1 KGHSH, CDR2 LQKENI. The trim removed 6 bases at V and 5 bases at J, leaving 7 bases unmatched. The CDR3 is CASSLTSGSLDTQYF. Here the CDR3 DNA reads TGTGCCAGCTCCCTAACTAGCGGGAGCTTAGATACGCAGTATTTT.

The rearrangement links TRBV9 to TRBJ2-2; D perhaps matches TRBD1 (6 bases). The CDR3 runs to 16 residues. The V end was cut by 0 bases, the J end by 5 bases, with 14 bases between. Germline V gives CDR1 SGDLS, CDR2 YYNGEE. The CDR3 sequence is CASSVANRASTGELFF. In DNA, the CDR3 is TGTGCCAGCAGCGTAGCCAACAGGGCGAGTACCGGGGAGCTGTTTTTT.

This rearrangement joins TRBV7-8 to TRBJ1-6; 11 bases are shared with TRBD1. CDR1 is SGHVS and CDR2 is FQNEAQ in the germline V gene. This CDR3 spans 15 amino acids. V lost 5 bases, J lost 10 bases, and 7 bases stayed unmatched. CDR3: CASSRGQGASSPLHF. For the CDR3, the DNA is TGTGCCAGCAGCAGAGGACAGGGGGCATCATCACCCCTCCACTTT. The full variable domain, completed using reference TRBV7-8 and TRBJ1-6, is GAGVSQSPRYKVAKRGQDVALRCDPISGHVSLFWYQQALGQGPEFLTYFQNEAQLDKSGLPSDRFFAERPEGSVSTLKIQRTQQEDSAVYLCASSRGQGASSPLHFGNGTRLTVT.

V and J are TRBV19 and TRBJ1-1, with D uncertain. This CDR3 has 17 amino acids. The V end was cut by 5 bases, the J end by 3 bases, with 22 bases between. Germline loops: CDR1 LNHDA, CDR2 SQIVND (reference sequence). This CDR3 is CASSPIAGGIGDTEAFF. CDR3 DNA sequence: TGTGCCAGTAGTCCAATCGCGGGAGGGATCGGAGACACTGAAGCTTTCTTT.

The chain couples TRBV2 to TRBJ1-5; 9 nucleotides line up with TRBD1. Germline loops: CDR1 SNHLY, CDR2 FYNNEI. Trimming took 6 bases from V and 4 from J; bases not matched to a gene: 4. This CDR3 region has 14 residues. Written as DNA, the CDR3 is TGTGCCAGCAGCCCGACAGGGGGAAATCAGCCCCAGCATTTT. This encodes CASSPTGGNQPQHF.

The chain carries TRBV7-3 and TRBJ2-3; 9 bases line up with TRBD1. Germline CDR1 SGHTA, CDR2 FQGTGA. The CDR3 runs 15 residues. Losses at the gene ends were 0 bases for V and 4 bases for J; bases not matched to a gene: 2. The CDR3 sequence is CASSLTGQGPDTQYF. In DNA, the CDR3 is TGTGCCAGCAGCTTAACTGGACAGGGGCCAGATACGCAGTATTTT.

The chain is built from TRBV6-5 and TRBJ1-6; D is undetermined. CDR1 is MNHEY and CDR2 is SVGAGI in the germline V gene. V gave up 7 bases and J gave up 9 bases, with 10 bases separating them. The CDR3 runs to 12 residues. The CDR3 DNA follows: TGTGCCAGCAAGGCGGGGAGTTCACCCCTCCACTTT. The encoded protein is CASKAGSSPLHF.

The chain joins TRBV11-2 to TRBJ1-1, with D possibly being TRBD1 (5 bases). Trimming shortened V by 5 bases and J by 0 bases, and 16 bases separated the two germline ends. CDR1 is SGHAT and CDR2 is FQNNGV in the germline V gene. The length of the CDR3 is 16 residues. This CDR3 reads CASSPVWGSLNTEAFF. The DNA of the CDR3 is TGTGCCAGCAGCCCCGTTTGGGGCTCCTTGAACACTGAAGCTTTCTTT.

V is TRBV2 and J is TRBJ2-7; weak D call: TRBD1 (5 bases). CDR3 length: 14 residues. Trimming left V 2 bases short and J 6 bases short, with 14 bases between. CDR1 SNHLY and CDR2 FYNNEI come from the germline V gene. The CDR3 is CASSEWWKGPEQYF. In nucleotides, the CDR3 is TGTGCCAGCAGTGAATGGTGGAAGGGGCCCGAGCAGTACTTC. Combining the CDR3 with reference TRBV2 and TRBJ2-7 gives the whole variable domain EPEVTQTPSHQVTQMGQEVILRCVPISNHLYFYWYRQILGQKVEFLVSFYNNEISEKSEIFDDQFSVERPDGSNFTLKIRSTKLEDSAMYFCASSEWWKGPEQYFGPGTRLTVT.

V usage is TRBV18 and J usage is TRBJ1-3; D remains ambiguous. From germline, CDR1 is KGHSH and CDR2 LQKENI. V was trimmed by 0 bases and J by 7 bases, leaving 16 bases between them. The CDR3 runs to 16 residues. The CDR3 DNA reads TGTGCCAGCTCACCACCGGGGAGCGATGGTCGGAACACCATATATTTT. This codes for CASSPPGSDGRNTIYF.

This chain links TRBV20-1 with TRBJ1-1, with 7 bases aligning to TRBD1. J lost 10 bases, V lost 7 bases, and 6 bases had no gene match. The CDR3 sequence is 10 residues long. Looked up from germline, CDR1 is DFQATT and CDR2 is SNEGSKA (reference sequence). CDR3 sequence (DNA): TGCAGTGTAAGGCGGGACAGAGCTTTCTTT. Residues: CSVRRDRAFF.

V usage is TRBV5-6 and J usage is TRBJ1-5; D is perhaps TRBD1 (6 bases). Trimming left V 0 bases short and J 3 bases short, with 7 bases between. Looked up from germline, CDR1 is SGHDT and CDR2 is YYEEEE. This CDR3 comprises 14 residues. The CDR3 DNA is TGTGCCAGCAGCTTGGCAGGGGCCAATCAGCCCCAGCATTTT. This sequence encodes CASSLAGANQPQHF.

The chain employs TRBV6-1 and TRBJ1-2, with 9 bases identical to TRBD1. There are 14 residues in the CDR3. Trimming at V came to 7 bases and at J to 5 bases, leaving 8 bases not matched to a gene. From germline, CDR1 is MNHNS and CDR2 SASEGT. CDR3 sequence: CASIEGQGLYGYTF. The CDR3 nucleotides read TGTGCCAGCATTGAGGGACAGGGTCTATATGGCTACACCTTC.

This rearrangement joins TRBV19 to TRBJ2-1; D uncertain. The CDR3 is 15 residues long. CDR1 and CDR2 from the germline V gene are LNHDA and SQIVND (reference sequence). The ends were cut back, 6 bases at V and 0 bases at J, with 12 bases in the middle. The CDR3, as DNA: TGTGCCAGTAGAGAAGCGCGAAGCTCCTACAATGAGCAGTTCTTC. It codes for CASREARSSYNEQFF.

J is TRBJ2-7 and V is TRBV18; tentative D call: TRBD1 (6 bases). V lost 3 bases and J lost 5, with 11 bases in between. CDR1 is KGHSH, CDR2 LQKENI, per germline. The CDR3 sequence is 13 residues long. The CDR3 loop is CASSPNREDEQYV. CDR3 DNA sequence: TGTGCCAGCTCACCCAACAGGGAAGACGAGCAGTACGTC.

The CDR3 sequence: CASSLASGPRGEQYV. The CDR3, as DNA: TGTGCCAGCAGTTTAGCCTCCGGACCCAGGGGCGAGCAGTACGTC. This chain uses TRBV7-8 with TRBJ2-7; a weak D match, TRBD1 (6 bases). The CDR3 covers 15 residues. Per germline, CDR1 SGHVS and CDR2 FQNEAQ.